What follows is one TCR beta chain and its context. Produced via immunoSEQ multiplex PCR; TCRdb's table is partial and in-frame only. Of tens of thousands of clones in the sample, approximately 92% were seen once. This specimen belongs to a study of technical replicates of blood from a handful of donors. The CDR3 has 15 residues. Trimming pared 4 bases from V and 4 bases from J, leaving 16 bases between. Germline V lookup: CDR1 KGHSH, CDR2 LQKENI. The sequence was obtained from a human donor in good health. Some clones in this sample may be carry-over from other donors' samples. The source material was PBMCs. The rearrangement links TRBV18 to TRBJ1-1, with a possible D match to TRBD1 (6 bases). As DNA, the CDR3 is TGTGCCAGCTCACAATCTGCGGGGGCCGGCACTGAAGCTTTCTTT. Encoded protein: CASSQSAGAGTEAFF. The whole variable domain, remainder taken from reference TRBV18 and TRBJ1-1, is NAGVMQNPRHLVRRRGQEARLRCSPMKGHSHVYWYRQLPEEGLKFMVYLQKENIIDESGMPKERFSAEFPKEGPSILRIQQVVRGDSAAYFCASSQSAGAGTEAFFGQGTRLTVV.